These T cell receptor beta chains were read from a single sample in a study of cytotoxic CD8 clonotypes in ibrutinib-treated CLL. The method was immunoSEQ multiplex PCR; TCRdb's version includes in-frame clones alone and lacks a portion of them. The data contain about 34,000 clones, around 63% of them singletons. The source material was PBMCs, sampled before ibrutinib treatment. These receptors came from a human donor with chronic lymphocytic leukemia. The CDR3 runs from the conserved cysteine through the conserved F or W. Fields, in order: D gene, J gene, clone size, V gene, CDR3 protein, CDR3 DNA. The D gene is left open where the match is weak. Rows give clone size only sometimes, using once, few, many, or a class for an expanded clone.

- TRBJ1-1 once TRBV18 CASSPIKTDTEAFF TGTGCCAGCTCACCGATTAAGACAGACACTGAAGCTTTCTTT
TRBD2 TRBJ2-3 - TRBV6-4 CASSGLAGGTDTQYF TGTGCCAGCAGTGGACTAGCGGGGGGGACAGATACGCAGTATTTT
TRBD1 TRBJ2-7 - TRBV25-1 CASSVGGTGGYEQYF TGTGCCAGCAGTGTGGGGGGGACAGGGGGCTACGAGCAGTACTTC
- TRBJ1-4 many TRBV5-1 CASSLQGIATNEKLFF TGCGCCAGCAGCTTGCAGGGAATTGCAACTAATGAAAAACTGTTTTTT
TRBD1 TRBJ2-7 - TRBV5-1 CASSRDRETYEQYF TGCGCCAGCAGCCGGGACAGGGAAACTTACGAGCAGTACTTC
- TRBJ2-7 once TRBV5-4 CASSPGGQRYEQYF TGTGCCAGCAGCCCCGGGGGACAGCGGTACGAGCAGTACTTC
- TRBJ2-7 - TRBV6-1 CAAWESAPYEQYF TGTGCCGCCTGGGAATCGGCTCCCTACGAGCAGTACTTC
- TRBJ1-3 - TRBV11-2 CASSFVGDSGNTIYF TGTGCCAGCAGCTTTGTTGGAGATTCTGGAAACACCATATATTTT
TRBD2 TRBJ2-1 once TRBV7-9 CASSLVVRLAGDEQFF TGTGCCAGCAGCTTAGTGGTGCGACTAGCGGGGGATGAGCAGTTCTTC
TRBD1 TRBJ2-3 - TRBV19 CASKDRVTDTQYF TGTGCCAGTAAGGACAGGGTCACAGATACGCAGTATTTT
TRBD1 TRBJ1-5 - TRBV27 CASTQTGRLGNQPQHF TGTGCCAGCACCCAGACAGGGAGGCTCGGCAATCAGCCCCAGCATTTT
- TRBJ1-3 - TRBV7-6 CASSGSSGNTIYF TGTGCCAGCAGCGGATCTTCTGGAAACACCATATATTTT
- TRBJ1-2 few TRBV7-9 CASSSQQGRGYGYTF TGTGCCAGCAGCTCCCAGCAGGGGCGGGGCTATGGCTACACCTTC
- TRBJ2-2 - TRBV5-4 CASSLTGSGELFF TGTGCCAGCAGCTTGACAGGGTCCGGGGAGCTGTTTTTT
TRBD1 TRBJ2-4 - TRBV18 CASSPPGTGKNIQYF TGTGCCAGCTCACCACCGGGGACAGGGAAAAACATTCAGTACTTC
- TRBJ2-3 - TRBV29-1 CSVGEQSEDTQYF TGCAGTGTTGGGGAGCAATCAGAAGATACGCAGTATTTT
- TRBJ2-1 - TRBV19 CGSLSYNEQFF TGTGGCTCCCTCTCCTACAATGAGCAGTTCTTC
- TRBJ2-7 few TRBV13 CASSLLRGSYEQYF TGTGCCAGCAGCTTACTGAGGGGTTCCTACGAGCAGTACTTC
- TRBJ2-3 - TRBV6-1 CASSEAGGYSTDTQYF TGTGCCAGCAGTGAAGCTGGAGGCTATAGCACAGATACGCAGTATTTT
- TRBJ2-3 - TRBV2 CASRALDSVSDTQYF TGTGCCAGCAGAGCCCTAGACAGTGTATCAGATACGCAGTATTTT
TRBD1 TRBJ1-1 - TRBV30 CACRGSGRGSTEAFF TGTGCCTGCAGGGGGTCTGGCCGTGGAAGCACTGAAGCTTTCTTT
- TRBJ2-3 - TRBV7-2 CASSFRTGADTQYF TGTGCCAGCAGCTTCCGGACCGGCGCAGATACGCAGTATTTT
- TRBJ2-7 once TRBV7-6 CASSPRQGEQYF TGTGCCAGCAGCCCGCGGCAGGGGGAGCAGTACTTC
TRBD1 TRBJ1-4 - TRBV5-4 CASSLTDRDRGEKLFF TGTGCCAGCAGCCTCACAGACAGGGATCGTGGTGAAAAACTGTTTTTT
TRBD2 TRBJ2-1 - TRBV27 CASSLRIRTSGRLTTNNEQFF TGTGCCAGCAGTTTACGCATAAGGACTAGCGGGAGGCTCACCACAAACAATGAGCAGTTCTTC
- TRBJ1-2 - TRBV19 CASSQGYDHGYTF TGTGCCAGTAGTCAAGGGTACGATCATGGCTACACCTTC
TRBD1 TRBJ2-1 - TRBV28 CASSNRDRARHGQFF TGTGCCAGCAGTAACCGGGACAGGGCTCGACATGGGCAGTTCTTC
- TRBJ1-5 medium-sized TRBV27 CASSFSGGRQPQHF TGTGCCAGCAGTTTTTCCGGGGGGCGTCAGCCCCAGCATTTT
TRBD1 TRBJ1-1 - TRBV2 CASRGQVNTEAFF TGTGCCAGCAGGGGACAGGTGAACACTGAAGCTTTCTTT
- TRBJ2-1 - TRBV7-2 CASSLAMGGEQFF TGTGCCAGCAGCTTAGCGATGGGGGGTGAGCAGTTCTTC
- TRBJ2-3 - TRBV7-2 CASSLIGADTQYF TGTGCCAGCAGCTTAATCGGGGCAGATACGCAGTATTTT
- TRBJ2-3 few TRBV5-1 CASSFFGPGSSTDTQYF TGCGCCAGCAGCTTTTTTGGCCCCGGCTCTAGCACAGATACGCAGTATTTT
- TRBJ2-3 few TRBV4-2 CASSQAQGATDTQYF TGTGCCAGCAGCCAAGCCCAAGGAGCGACAGATACGCAGTATTTT
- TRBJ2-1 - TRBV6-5 CASRSGPLNEQFF TGTGCCAGCAGATCCGGGCCTCTCAATGAGCAGTTCTTC
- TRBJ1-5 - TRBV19 CASSNQGQNQPQHF TGTGCCAGTAGTAACCAGGGGCAGAATCAGCCCCAGCATTTT
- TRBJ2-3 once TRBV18 CASSSTQYF TGTGCCAGCTCCTCTACGCAGTATTTT
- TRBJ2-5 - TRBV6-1 CASMGRHQETQYF TGTGCCAGCATGGGACGGCACCAAGAGACCCAGTACTTC
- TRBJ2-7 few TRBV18 CASSQNDRYEQYF TGTGCCAGCTCACAAAATGACAGGTACGAGCAGTACTTC
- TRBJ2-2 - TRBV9 CASSPFSEITGELFF TGTGCCAGCAGCCCCTTTAGTGAGATCACCGGGGAGCTGTTTTTT
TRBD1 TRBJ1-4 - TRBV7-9 CASSGGTENEKLFF TGTGCCAGCAGCGGCGGGACAGAGAATGAAAAACTGTTTTTT
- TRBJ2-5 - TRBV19 CASRRTGGEEKTQYF TGTGCCAGTAGGCGCACCGGGGGTGAGGAAAAGACCCAGTACTTC
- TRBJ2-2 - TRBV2 CASSVVPGELFF TGTGCCAGCAGTGTCGTGCCCGGGGAGCTGTTTTTT
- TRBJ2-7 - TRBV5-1 CASSLNGDEQYF TGCGCCAGCAGCTTGAATGGGGACGAGCAGTACTTC
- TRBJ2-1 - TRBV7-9 CASSLSAVEQFF TGTGCCAGCAGCTTAAGCGCCGTTGAGCAGTTCTTC
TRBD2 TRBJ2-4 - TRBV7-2 CASSLGTSGRYKNIQYF TGTGCCAGCAGCTTAGGGACTAGCGGGAGATATAAAAACATTCAGTACTTC
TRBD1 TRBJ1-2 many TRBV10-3 CAISMTGVGGYTF TGTGCCATCAGTATGACAGGGGTAGGGGGCTACACCTTC
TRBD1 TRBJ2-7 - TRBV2 CASSGGQGRIYEQYF TGTGCCAGCAGTGGGGGACAGGGCCGGATCTACGAGCAGTACTTC
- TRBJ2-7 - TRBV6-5 CASSYNRYSYEQYF TGTGCCAGCAGTTATAACAGGTACTCCTACGAGCAGTACTTC
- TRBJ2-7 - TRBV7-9 CASSLGTASYEQYF TGTGCCAGCAGCTTAGGGACAGCCTCCTACGAGCAGTACTTC